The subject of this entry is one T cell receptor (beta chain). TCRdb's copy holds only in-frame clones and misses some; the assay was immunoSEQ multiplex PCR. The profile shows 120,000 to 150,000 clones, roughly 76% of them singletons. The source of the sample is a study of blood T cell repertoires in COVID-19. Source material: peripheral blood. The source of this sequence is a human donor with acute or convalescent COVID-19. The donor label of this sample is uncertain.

The CDR3 is CATSRDGTGYGYTF. The CDR3 DNA follows: TGTGCCACCAGCAGAGATGGAACGGGCTATGGCTACACCTTC. V usage is TRBV15 and J usage is TRBJ1-2; D gene ambiguous. The CDR3 has 14 amino acids. Germline CDR1 reads LNHNV; CDR2 reads YYDKDF (reference sequence). Trimming took off 0 bases at V and 4 bases at J, with 9 bases between the two ends.